Sequencing of this T cell receptor (beta chain) was carried out in a study of CD8+ T cells in alopecia areata. Extraction of RNA preceded its reverse transcription into cDNA, which served as the sequencing template. Data came from immunoSEQ multiplex PCR; TCRdb stores just in-frame clones and leaves some out. Of about 180,000 clones detected, around 63% appear once; the ten largest clones hold about 1.5%. The CDR3 is 16 amino acids. Germline V lookup: CDR1 GTSNPN, CDR2 SVGIG (reference sequence). The germline V and J ends were trimmed by 0 bases and 0 bases, with 12 bases remaining between them. The starting material was CD4+ T cells sorted from blood, obtained at week 0. The rearrangement uses TRBV30 and TRBJ2-1; D remains unclear. This clonotype was sampled from a human donor with alopecia areata. This CDR3 is CAWSVGLPSSYNEQFF. CDR3 DNA: TGTGCCTGGAGTGTTGGGCTACCGAGCTCCTACAATGAGCAGTTCTTC.